This T cell receptor beta chain appears in the sequencing data of a study of blood T cell repertoires in COVID-19. The overall study: COVID-19 samples from acute and convalescent phases originated in the United States, Italy and Spain. The analysed material was cDNA or gDNA that came from T cells, B-cell-depleted T cells, or PBMCs.

As originally analysed: From reference gene primer amplification, estimates of nucleated cell counts were derived. Data came from immunoSEQ multiplex PCR; TCRdb stores just in-frame clones and leaves some out. V and J calls plus clone size are reproduced from that table; the DNA served to infer D and trimming. In the table there are some 150,000 clones, approximately 88% of which are singletons. Germline-derived CDR1 and CDR2 are SGHNT and YYREEE (reference sequence). V lost 2 bases to trimming and J lost 6 bases; unmatched junction nucleotides: 8. The CDR3 is made up of 15 amino acids. Source material: peripheral blood. The chain couples TRBV5-4 to TRBJ2-3; 8 bases are shared with TRBD1. The clonotype comes from a woman aged 60-75 years who had recovered from COVID-19. CDR3 sequence reads: CASSFGQGGPDTQYF. DNA for the CDR3: TGTGCCAGCAGCTTTGGACAGGGAGGTCCGGATACGCAGTATTTT.